This TCR beta chain was profiled in a study of identical twins. Study-wide findings and caveats: Fewer insertions characterized abundant cord blood beta clonotypes, whereas memory repertoires showed none. In monozygotic twins, models underestimated the sharing of out-of-frame TCR alpha. Potential partial confounding of zero-insertion analyses by invariant MAIT and iNKT cells was noted.

A universal primer site was created by template switching, with the cDNA bearing unique molecular identifiers. MiXCR was run by TCRdb on the 5' RACE reads, yielding one entry per CDR3 protein. The data hold 1,800,000 or so distinct CDR3 sequences, with about 32% observed a single time. Trimming took off 2 bases at V and 4 bases at J, with 17 bases between the two ends. The CDR3 is made up of 16 amino acids. In germline, CDR1 is SEHNR, CDR2 FQNEAQ (reference sequence). Details on this clonotype: The antigen is unknown.

Sequencing was performed on cord blood. The origin of this receptor is a newborn girl in good health. The gene calls are TRBV7-9 and TRBJ1-2; D is unclear. In DNA form, the CDR3 reads TGTGCCAGCAGCTTAAGGAATTCAAACTCGAGCTATGGCTACACCTTC. Its translation is CASSLRNSNSSYGYTF. Using reference TRBV7-9 and TRBJ1-2 for the parts outside the CDR3, the full variable domain is DTGVSQNPRHKITKRGQNVTFRCDPISEHNRLYWYRQTLGQGPEFLTYFQNEAQLEKSRLLSDRFSAERPKGSFSTLEIQRTEQGDSAMYLCASSLRNSNSSYGYTFGSGTRLTVV.